Listed here are 32 T cell receptor beta chains from one sample, sequenced in a study of cytomegalovirus exposure and HLA in healthy donors. The PCR contained 60 Vbeta and 13 Jbeta primers. Profiling relied on immunoSEQ multiplex PCR, and the TCRdb table lists in-frame clones only, not all of them. This sample's table reports more than 90,000 clones. Sequenced sample: PBMCs. The receptors stem from a man in his thirties or forties in good health and CMV-seronegative.

This sequence joins TRBV6-5 and TRBJ2-1; a possible D gene is TRBD2 (6 bases). The CDR3 covers 12 residues. The germline CDR1 and CDR2 sequences are MNHEY and SVGAGI. V lost 6 bases, J lost 7 bases, and 10 bases lay in between. CDR3 DNA: TGTGCCAGCAGAACGGGAGAGAATGAGCAGTTCTTC. Encoded protein: CASRTGENEQFF.

The genes are TRBV14 and TRBJ2-7; TRBD2 matches at 14 bases. J was trimmed by 8 bases and V by 4 bases; bases with no gene match: 7. The CDR3 totals 15 residues. The germline gives CDR1 SGHDN, CDR2 FVKESK. In nucleotides, the CDR3 is TGTGCCAGCAGCCGAGGACTAGCGGGGGGCACCCAGCAGTACTTC. It codes for CASSRGLAGGTQQYF. Looking up the rest from reference TRBV14 and TRBJ2-7 gives the full variable domain: EAGVTQFPSHSVIEKGQTVTLRCDPISGHDNLYWYRRVMGKEIKFLLHFVKESKQDESGMPNNRFLAERTGGTYSTLKVQPAELEDSGVYFCASSRGLAGGTQQYFGPGTRLTVT.

The chain combines TRBV6-5 with TRBJ2-2; TRBD2 aligns across 7 bases. From germline, CDR1 is MNHEY and CDR2 SVGAGI. This CDR3 contains 15 residues. V lost 6 bases, J lost 2 bases, and 6 bases stayed unmatched. The CDR3 is CASRGGETNTGELFF. The CDR3 DNA reads as TGTGCCAGCAGGGGGGGGGAGACCAACACCGGGGAGCTGTTTTTT.

V gene TRBV11-2 combines with J gene TRBJ2-5, with a possible D match to TRBD2 (6 bases). The length of the CDR3 is 14 residues. Germline CDR1 and CDR2: SGHAT and FQNNGV. V lost 7 bases and J lost 2, with 14 bases in between. The DNA of the CDR3 is TGTGCCAGCACCCAGGGACTCAATCAAGAGACCCAGTACTTC. Translating it yields CASTQGLNQETQYF. The full variable domain, in which reference TRBV11-2 and TRBJ2-5 provide the parts outside the CDR3, is EAGVAQSPRYKIIEKRQSVAFWCNPISGHATLYWYQQILGQGPKLLIQFQNNGVVDDSQLPKDRFSAERLKGVDSTLKIQPAKLEDSAVYLCASTQGLNQETQYFGPGTRLLVL.

The chain combines TRBV19 with TRBJ2-7; tentative D call: TRBD1 (5 bases). Trimming cost V 5 bases and J 0 bases, with 11 bases left between them. CDR3 length: 14 residues. Germline values: CDR1 LNHDA, CDR2 SQIVND (reference sequence). For the CDR3, the DNA is TGTGCCAGTAGTCCTTACCAGGGCTCCTACGAGCAGTACTTC. This encodes CASSPYQGSYEQYF. The whole variable domain, filled in from reference TRBV19 and TRBJ2-7, reads DGGITQSPKYLFRKEGQNVTLSCEQNLNHDAMYWYRQDPGQGLRLIYYSQIVNDFQKGDIAEGYSVSREKKESFPLTVTSAQKNPTAFYLCASSPYQGSYEQYFGPGTRLTVT.

V usage is TRBV7-2 and J usage is TRBJ2-3, with 10 bases lining up with TRBD1. The CDR3 is 17 residues long. Germline-derived CDR1 and CDR2 are SGHTA and FQGNSA. V was clipped by 3 bases and J by 0 bases; unmatched bases: 6. In nucleotides, the CDR3 is TGTGCCAGCAGCTTGACAGGGGGCGGGGGGAGCACAGATACGCAGTATTTT. Encoded protein: CASSLTGGGGSTDTQYF.

The chain carries TRBV4-3 and TRBJ2-3; the D gene is possibly TRBD1 (6 bases). The CDR3 loop spans 16 amino acids. Per germline, CDR1 LGHNA and CDR2 YSLEER. V lost 0 bases, J lost 0 bases, and 10 bases lay in between. This chain's CDR3 is CASSQDWGRSTDTQYF. DNA of the CDR3: TGCGCCAGCAGCCAAGATTGGGGGCGGAGCACAGATACGCAGTATTTT.

J is TRBJ1-3 and V is TRBV5-6, with D unclear. Germline V CDR1 and CDR2: SGHDT, YYEEEE. V gave up 5 bases and J gave up 4 bases, with 10 bases separating them. The CDR3 contains 13 residues. CDR3 residues: CASRPTSGNTIYF. The CDR3 DNA follows: TGTGCCAGCAGGCCGACTTCGGGAAACACCATATATTTT.

The chain couples TRBV10-3 to TRBJ2-1, with 11 bases that match TRBD2. Germline values: CDR1 ENHRY, CDR2 SYGVKD. CDR3 size: 17 residues. J was trimmed by 0 bases and V by 5 bases; bases with no gene match: 6. The CDR3 DNA is TGTGCCATCAGTCGACTAGCGGGGCCCTTCTCCTACAATGAGCAGTTCTTC. It encodes CAISRLAGPFSYNEQFF.

The chain employs TRBV9 and TRBJ2-3; D uncertain. Germline lookup yields CDR1 SGDLS and CDR2 YYNGEE. V was shortened by 4 bases and J by 0 bases, with 18 bases between the two germline ends. The CDR3 spans 17 residues. The CDR3 region has the DNA TGTGCCAGCAGCTCACAGCTCAGGTTTTCTAGCACAGATACGCAGTATTTT. Its protein is CASSSQLRFSSTDTQYF.

To note about this clone: Without the conserved terminal phenylalanine or tryptophan, this CDR3 likely stems from a read error. The V gene is TRBV19, the J gene TRBJ1-5; D gene uncertain. Germline assignment: CDR1 LNHDA and CDR2 SQIVND (reference sequence). Deletions cut 2 bases from V and 6 bases from J, with 17 bases between. CDR3 length equals 16 residues. DNA for the CDR3: TGTGCCAGTAGTATAAACCCGGGAGCCCGACCTCAGCCCCAGCATTGT. It is translated as CASSINPGARPQPQHC.

The V gene is TRBV18, the J gene TRBJ2-5; possible D gene TRBD2, 5 bases. Matching the DNA end better, TRBJ2-7 makes the J call doubtful. Per the germline V gene, CDR1 is KGHSH and CDR2 is LQKENI. The CDR3 has 13 amino acids. The CDR3 DNA sequence: TGTGCCAGCTCTCTAGAGGGCTCCTACGAGCAGTACTTC. Its translation is CASSLEGSYEQYF.

The rearrangement uses TRBV19 and TRBJ2-3; 7 bases align to TRBD2. Germline assignment: CDR1 LNHDA and CDR2 SQIVND (reference sequence). Trimming at V came to 3 bases and at J to 3 bases, leaving 3 bases not matched to a gene. CDR3 size: 14 residues. As DNA, the CDR3 is TGTGCCAGTAGTATGGGGGGGTGGACAGATACGCAGTATTTT. Protein: CASSMGGWTDTQYF. The variable domain in full, completed from reference TRBV19 and TRBJ2-3, reads DGGITQSPKYLFRKEGQNVTLSCEQNLNHDAMYWYRQDPGQGLRLIYYSQIVNDFQKGDIAEGYSVSREKKESFPLTVTSAQKNPTAFYLCASSMGGWTDTQYFGPGTRLTVL.

V is TRBV6-5 and J is TRBJ1-2; D not resolved. Germline loops: CDR1 MNHEY, CDR2 SVGAGI. The length of the CDR3 is 13 residues. Between the trimmed V and J ends, which lost 6 bases and 6 bases, there was a span of 14 bases. The CDR3 DNA sequence: TGTGCCAGCAGCTTCCTGAGAAGCGATGGCTACACCTTC. It yields the protein CASSFLRSDGYTF.

The CDR3 DNA reads as TGTGCCAGCAGCTTAGCGGCGTCAGGGGGGAATAATCAGCCCCAGCATTTT. This gives the protein CASSLAASGGNNQPQHF. The chain uses TRBV7-6 and TRBJ1-5, with 7 bases fitting TRBD1. With 0 bases clipped from V and 4 bases from J, the junction kept 9 bases outside the gene matches. CDR3 length equals 17 residues. Germline V lookup: CDR1 SGHVS, CDR2 FNYEAQ.

The rearrangement uses TRBV29-1 and TRBJ2-3; TRBD2 aligns across 8 bases. This CDR3 contains 12 residues. V was clipped by 7 bases and J by 3 bases; unmatched bases: 3. The germline V gene has CDR1 SQVTM and CDR2 ANQGSEA. The CDR3 DNA is TGCAGCGAACGACTAGCGACAGATACGCAGTATTTT. This sequence encodes CSERLATDTQYF.

This sequence joins TRBV7-2 and TRBJ1-5, with TRBD1 as a possible D gene (5 bases). The CDR3 is 15 amino acids. CDR1 is SGHTA, CDR2 FQGNSA, per germline. Trimming took 2 bases from V and 2 from J, leaving 10 bases between them. The CDR3 coding sequence is TGTGCCAGCAGCTTAAAAACAGGTCGCAATCAGCCCCAGCATTTT. This encodes CASSLKTGRNQPQHF.

In regard to this clone: The germline gene is not matched at one end of the junction; a read error may be the cause. This chain links TRBV2 with TRBJ2-7; no firm D call. CDR3 size: 10 residues. Germline V gives CDR1 SNHLY, CDR2 FYNNEI. The CDR3: CASSEATVDF. In DNA, the CDR3 is TGTGCCAGCAGTGAAGCCACAGTGGACTTC.

The V call is TRBV28, the J call TRBJ2-1, with TRBD2 matching 16 bases. Germline trimming cut 6 bases from V and 4 bases from J; bases unmatched to any gene: 9. The V gene's germline CDR1 is MDHEN and CDR2 SYDVKM. The CDR3 contains 18 residues. CDR3 nucleotides: TGTGCCAGCAGCCAGGGACTAGCGGGGGGGACAGGGTACAATGAGCAGTTCTTC. Protein product: CASSQGLAGGTGYNEQFF.

The V gene is TRBV7-2, the J gene TRBJ1-1; the D gene is possibly TRBD1 (6 bases). CDR1 is SGHTA, CDR2 FQGNSA, per germline. Trimming took off 1 base at V and 5 bases at J, with 8 bases between the two ends. CDR3 length: 13 residues. CDR3 region: CASSLEQGTEAFF. In DNA, the CDR3 is TGTGCCAGCAGCTTAGAGCAGGGGACTGAAGCTTTCTTT.

The J gene is TRBJ1-2, the V gene TRBV5-1; TRBD1 matches at 10 bases. From germline, CDR1 is SGHRS and CDR2 YFSETQ. V shed 2 bases and J 6 bases; nucleotides not matched to a gene: 1. The CDR3 sequence is 13 residues long. DNA of the CDR3: TGCGCCAGCAGCTTAGGGACAGGGGATGGCTACACCTTC. Translated, it gives CASSLGTGDGYTF.

The V gene is TRBV6-5, the J gene TRBJ1-2, with TRBD1 matching 7 bases. The junction had 7 bases not matched to a gene; V was cut back by 4 bases and J by 8 bases. In germline, CDR1 is MNHEY, CDR2 SVGAGI. CDR3 size: 13 residues. CDR3 nucleotides: TGTGCCAGCAGTTTTACAGGGGTACGGGGCTACACCTTC. It codes for CASSFTGVRGYTF.

The chain uses TRBV30 and TRBJ1-3, with D perhaps TRBD1 (5 bases). The V end lost 0 bases, the J end lost 2 bases, and 14 bases lay between the germline ends. The CDR3 spans 16 residues. From germline, CDR1 is GTSNPN and CDR2 SVGIG (reference sequence). The CDR3 DNA reads TGTGCCTGGAGTGTAGATCGCAGGGAGGCTGGAAACACCATATATTTT. Amino acid sequence: CAWSVDRREAGNTIYF. The full variable domain, in which reference TRBV30 and TRBJ1-3 provide the parts outside the CDR3, is SQTIHQWPATLVQPVGSPLSLECTVEGTSNPNLYWYRQAAGRGLQLLFYSVGIGQISSEVPQNLSASRPQDRQFILSSKKLLLSDSGFYLCAWSVDRREAGNTIYFGEGSWLTVV.

The chain joins TRBV4-1 to TRBJ1-6, with TRBD1 identical over 8 bases. The germline V gene encodes CDR1 MGHRA and CDR2 YSYEKL. Trimming removed 3 bases from V and 10 bases from J; junction bases left unmatched: 11. This CDR3 spans 16 amino acids. The CDR3 nucleotides read TGCGCCAGCAGCCATCCCGGACAGGGACTTTCCTCACCCCTCCACTTT. Its protein product is CASSHPGQGLSSPLHF.

The chain carries TRBV6-4 and TRBJ2-1; 13 bases align to TRBD2. The trim removed 3 bases at V and 6 bases at J, leaving 2 bases unmatched. The CDR3 runs 15 residues. Germline lookup yields CDR1 MRHNA and CDR2 SNTAGT. CDR3 residues: CASSDTSGGANEQFF. CDR3 nucleotides: TGTGCCAGCAGTGATACTAGCGGGGGGGCCAATGAGCAGTTCTTC.

The chain links TRBV29-1 to TRBJ1-2; the D gene is possibly TRBD1 (5 bases). CDR1 is SQVTM and CDR2 is ANQGSEA in the germline V gene. The CDR3 has 12 amino acids. V shed 3 bases and J shed 6 bases, with 11 bases lying between them. CDR3 loop: CSVERQGDGYTF. CDR3 DNA: TGCAGCGTTGAGAGGCAGGGTGATGGCTACACCTTC.

CDR3 sequence: CASSLWDRTYEQYF. The CDR3 DNA reads TGTGCCAGCAGTTTATGGGACAGAACCTACGAGCAGTACTTC. This chain links TRBV27 with TRBJ2-7; 7 bases are a match to TRBD1. The CDR3 is made up of 14 amino acids. The germline V gene has CDR1 MNHEY and CDR2 SMNVEV (reference sequence). V shed 1 base and J 2 bases; nucleotides not matched to a gene: 2.

The chain employs TRBV19 and TRBJ1-1; D unclear. Trimming removed 3 bases at V and 1 base at J, with 15 bases between. The CDR3 length is 16 residues. The germline V gene has CDR1 LNHDA and CDR2 SQIVND (reference sequence). CDR3 nucleotide sequence: TGTGCCAGTAGTATGTGGGGAGTAGTGGGGAACACTGAAGCTTTCTTT. This gives the protein CASSMWGVVGNTEAFF.

This sequence joins TRBV9 and TRBJ2-5; TRBD2 matches 8 bases. Losses at the gene ends were 4 bases for V and 2 bases for J; bases not matched to a gene: 10. Germline lookup yields CDR1 SGDLS and CDR2 YYNGEE. The length of the CDR3 is 16 residues. Written as DNA, the CDR3 is TGTGCCAGCAGCCTTCAGCCCGGGACTAGTCAAGAGACCCAGTACTTC. It translates to CASSLQPGTSQETQYF.

V usage is TRBV6-5 and J usage is TRBJ1-2; 8 bases map to TRBD1. CDR1 and CDR2 (germline): MNHEY, SVGAGI. CDR3 length: 12 amino acids. The J segment lost 7 bases and the V segment lost 7 bases, leaving 5 bases of the junction unmatched. The CDR3 loop reads CASTMTGAGYTF. Here the CDR3 DNA reads TGTGCCAGCACCATGACAGGGGCTGGCTACACCTTC.

The V and J genes are TRBV7-9 and TRBJ2-3; D not certain. V lost 1 base and J lost 0, with 8 bases in between. CDR1 and CDR2 (germline): SEHNR, FQNEAQ (reference sequence). The CDR3 sequence is 15 residues long. The CDR3 protein is CASSLGHASTDTQYF. The CDR3 coding sequence is TGTGCCAGCAGCTTAGGGCACGCAAGCACAGATACGCAGTATTTT.

For the CDR3, the DNA is TGTGCCAGCAGTTTACTGGGCTACGAGCAGTACTTC. Its translation: CASSLLGYEQYF. The V gene is TRBV27, the J gene TRBJ2-5; no firm D call. The end of the DNA is better explained by TRBJ2-7, so the J call may be wrong. This CDR3 comprises 12 residues. CDR1 and CDR2 from the germline V gene are MNHEY and SMNVEV (reference sequence).